The clone carrying this T cell receptor beta chain was counted between two and nine times. Its antigen is currently unknown. Exclusion of a patient resulted from uncontrolled infection, other autoimmune disease, pregnancy or lactation. Germline V gene lookup returns CDR1 MDHEN and CDR2 SYDVKM. V was pared by 6 bases and J by 3 bases, with 16 bases between. This CDR3 comprises 15 residues. Amplified TCR beta CDR3 regions derived from RNA transcripts. HTBI primers were employed in a first-round RT-PCR of the TCR CDR3. TCRdb passed the multiplex PCR reads through MiXCR, listing each CDR3 protein once. The sample consists of about 400,000 distinct CDR3 sequences, just under 15% of them appearing once. This record comes from a study of T cells in Graves' hyperthyroidism and ophthalmopathy. Study conclusions and caveats: Ophthalmopathy was predicted by the model a median of approximately 6 months ahead of onset. Blood also showed most of the thyroid clonotypes that were expanded above 0.001.

The source is a woman aged 30 to 39 with Graves' hyperthyroidism. The sample was blood. This chain connects TRBV28 to TRBJ2-3, with D maybe TRBD1 (6 bases). The DNA for the CDR3 is TGTGCCAGCAGCCCACCCGGGCAGGGGACAGATACGCAGTATTTT. Its protein is CASSPPGQGTDTQYF.